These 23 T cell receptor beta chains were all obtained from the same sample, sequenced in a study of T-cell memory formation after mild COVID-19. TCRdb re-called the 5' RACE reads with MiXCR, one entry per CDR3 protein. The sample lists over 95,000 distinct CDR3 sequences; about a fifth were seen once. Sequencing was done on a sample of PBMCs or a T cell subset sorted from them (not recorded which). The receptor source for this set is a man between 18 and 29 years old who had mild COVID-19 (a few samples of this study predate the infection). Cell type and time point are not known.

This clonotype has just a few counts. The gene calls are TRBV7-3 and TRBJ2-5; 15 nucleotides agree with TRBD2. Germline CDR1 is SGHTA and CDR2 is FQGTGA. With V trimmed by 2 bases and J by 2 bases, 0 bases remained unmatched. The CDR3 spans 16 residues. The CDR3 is CASSLGTSGGQETQYF. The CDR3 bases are TGTGCCAGCAGCTTAGGGACTAGCGGGGGGCAAGAGACCCAGTACTTC.

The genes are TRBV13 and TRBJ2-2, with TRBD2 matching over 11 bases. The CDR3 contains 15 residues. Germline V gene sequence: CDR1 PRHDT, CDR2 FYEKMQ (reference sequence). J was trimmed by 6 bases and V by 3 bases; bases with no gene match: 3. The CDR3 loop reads CASSFPGLAAGELFF. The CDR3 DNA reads TGTGCCAGCAGCTTCCCGGGACTAGCGGCCGGGGAGCTGTTTTTT.

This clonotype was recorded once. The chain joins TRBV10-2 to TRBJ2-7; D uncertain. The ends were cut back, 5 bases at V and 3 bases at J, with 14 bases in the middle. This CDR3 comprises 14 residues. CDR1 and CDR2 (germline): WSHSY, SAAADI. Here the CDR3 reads CASSRRGIVYEQYV. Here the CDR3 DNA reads TGCGCCAGCAGTAGGCGTGGGATCGTCTACGAGCAGTACGTC.

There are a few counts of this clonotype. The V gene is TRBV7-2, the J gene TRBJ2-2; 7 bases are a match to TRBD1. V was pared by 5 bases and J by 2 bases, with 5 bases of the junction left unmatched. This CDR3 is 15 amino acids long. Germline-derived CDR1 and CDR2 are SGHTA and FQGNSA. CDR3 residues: CASSHTGVNTGELFF. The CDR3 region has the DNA TGTGCCAGCAGCCATACAGGGGTTAACACCGGGGAGCTGTTTTTT.

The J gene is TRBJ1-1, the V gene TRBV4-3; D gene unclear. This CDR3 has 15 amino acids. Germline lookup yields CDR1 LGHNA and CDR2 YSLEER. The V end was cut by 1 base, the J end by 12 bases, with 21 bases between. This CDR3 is CASSQAGEGWDESFF. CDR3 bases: TGCGCCAGCAGCCAAGCTGGGGAAGGGTGGGATGAGTCTTTCTTT.

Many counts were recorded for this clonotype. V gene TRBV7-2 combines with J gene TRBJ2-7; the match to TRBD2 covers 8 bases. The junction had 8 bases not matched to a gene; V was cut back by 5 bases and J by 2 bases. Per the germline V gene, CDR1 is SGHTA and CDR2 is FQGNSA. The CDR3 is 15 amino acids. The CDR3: CASSASGGPPYEQYF. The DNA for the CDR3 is TGTGCCAGCAGCGCCTCGGGAGGGCCCCCCTACGAGCAGTACTTC.

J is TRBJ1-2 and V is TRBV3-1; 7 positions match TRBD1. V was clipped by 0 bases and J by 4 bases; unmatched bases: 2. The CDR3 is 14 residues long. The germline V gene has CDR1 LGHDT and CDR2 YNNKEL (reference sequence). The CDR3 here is CASSQDGTAYGYTF. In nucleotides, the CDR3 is TGTGCCAGCAGCCAAGATGGGACAGCCTATGGCTACACCTTC.

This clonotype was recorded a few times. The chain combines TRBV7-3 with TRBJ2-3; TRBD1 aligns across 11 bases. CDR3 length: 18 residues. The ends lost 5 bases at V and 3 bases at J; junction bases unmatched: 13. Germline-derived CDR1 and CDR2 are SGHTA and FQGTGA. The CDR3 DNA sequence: TGTGCCAGCAGCCCAACCGGGACAGGGGGAGACGGGACAGATACGCAGTATTTT. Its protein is CASSPTGTGGDGTDTQYF.

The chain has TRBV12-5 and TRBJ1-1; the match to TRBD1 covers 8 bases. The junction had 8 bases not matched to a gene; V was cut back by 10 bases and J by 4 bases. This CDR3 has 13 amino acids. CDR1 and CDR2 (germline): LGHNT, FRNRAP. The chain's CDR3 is CATGQGEGTEAFF. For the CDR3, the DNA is TGTGCTACCGGACAGGGAGAGGGCACTGAAGCTTTCTTT.

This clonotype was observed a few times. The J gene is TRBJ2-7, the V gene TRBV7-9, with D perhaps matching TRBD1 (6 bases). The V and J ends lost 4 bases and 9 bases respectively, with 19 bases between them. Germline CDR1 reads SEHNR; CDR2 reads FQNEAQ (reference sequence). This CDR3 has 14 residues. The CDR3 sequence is CASSSVGALHLQYF. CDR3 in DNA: TGTGCCAGCAGCTCCGTGGGGGCCCTTCACTTGCAGTACTTC.

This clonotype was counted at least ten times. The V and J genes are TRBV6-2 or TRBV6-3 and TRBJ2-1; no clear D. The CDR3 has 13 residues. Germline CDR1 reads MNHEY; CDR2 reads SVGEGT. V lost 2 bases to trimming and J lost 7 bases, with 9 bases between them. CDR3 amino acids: CASSYALGNEQFF. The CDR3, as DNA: TGTGCCAGCAGTTACGCGCTAGGGAATGAGCAGTTCTTC.

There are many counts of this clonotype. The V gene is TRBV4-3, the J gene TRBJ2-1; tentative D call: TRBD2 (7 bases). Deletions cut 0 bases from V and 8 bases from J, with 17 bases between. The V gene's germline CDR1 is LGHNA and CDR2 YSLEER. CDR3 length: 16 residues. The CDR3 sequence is CASSQDWGGGGDEQFF. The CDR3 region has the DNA TGCGCCAGCAGCCAAGATTGGGGGGGCGGTGGGGATGAGCAGTTCTTC.

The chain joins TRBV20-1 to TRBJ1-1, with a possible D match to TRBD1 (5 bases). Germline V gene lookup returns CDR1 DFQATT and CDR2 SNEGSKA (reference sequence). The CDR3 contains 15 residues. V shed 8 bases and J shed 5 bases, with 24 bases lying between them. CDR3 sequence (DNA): TGCAGTACTCACGGGGAGGGGCCTGTGCGAACTGAAGCTTTCTTT. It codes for CSTHGEGPVRTEAFF.

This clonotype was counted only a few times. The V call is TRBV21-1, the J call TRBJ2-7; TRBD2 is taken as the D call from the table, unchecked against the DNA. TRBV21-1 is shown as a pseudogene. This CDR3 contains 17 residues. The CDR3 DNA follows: TGTGCCAGCAGCAAGGAGGATCGGGCAGGGCCCAGGGGGGAGCAGTACGTC. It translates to CASSKEDRAGPRGEQYV.

CDR3 DNA sequence: TGTGCCAGCAGCAGACAGGGGCCTGGGGCCAACGTCCTGACTTTC. Its translation is CASSRQGPGANVLTF. This chain links TRBV7-9 with TRBJ2-6; 8 bases map to TRBD1. This CDR3 is built from 15 residues. The J segment lost 2 bases and the V segment lost 5 bases, leaving 2 bases of the junction unmatched. CDR1 is SEHNR and CDR2 is FQNEAQ in the germline V gene (reference sequence).

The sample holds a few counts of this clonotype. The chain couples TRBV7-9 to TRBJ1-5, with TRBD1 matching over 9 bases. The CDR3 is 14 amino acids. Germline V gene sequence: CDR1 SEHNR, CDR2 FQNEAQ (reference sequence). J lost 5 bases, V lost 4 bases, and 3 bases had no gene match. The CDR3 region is CASSSGQGDQPQHF. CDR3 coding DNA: TGTGCCAGCAGCTCGGGACAGGGTGATCAGCCCCAGCATTTT.

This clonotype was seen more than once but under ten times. The CDR3: CASSDSQGSSSYEQYV. In DNA form, the CDR3 reads TGTGCCAGCAGCGATTCACAGGGGTCAAGCTCCTACGAGCAGTACGTC. J is TRBJ2-7 and V is TRBV7-9; 7 nucleotides line up with TRBD1. Losses at the gene ends were 5 bases for V and 0 bases for J; bases not matched to a gene: 10. The CDR3 spans 16 residues. Germline V gene lookup returns CDR1 SEHNR and CDR2 FQNEAQ (reference sequence).

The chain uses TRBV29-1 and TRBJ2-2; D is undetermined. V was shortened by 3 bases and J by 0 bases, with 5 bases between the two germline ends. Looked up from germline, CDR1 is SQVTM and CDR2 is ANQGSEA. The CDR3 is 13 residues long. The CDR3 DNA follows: TGCAGCGTTGATGGGACGAACACCGGGGAGCTGTTTTTT. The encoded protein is CSVDGTNTGELFF.

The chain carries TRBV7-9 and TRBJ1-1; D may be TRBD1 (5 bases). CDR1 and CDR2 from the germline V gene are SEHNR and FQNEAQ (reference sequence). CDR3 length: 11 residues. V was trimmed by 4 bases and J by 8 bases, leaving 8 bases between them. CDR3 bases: TGTGCCAGCAGCTCCTGGGGCGAAGCTTTCTTT. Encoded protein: CASSSWGEAFF.

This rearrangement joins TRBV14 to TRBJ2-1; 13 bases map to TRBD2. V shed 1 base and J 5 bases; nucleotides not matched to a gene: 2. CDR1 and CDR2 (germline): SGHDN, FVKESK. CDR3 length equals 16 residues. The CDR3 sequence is CASSQVGTSGNNEQFF. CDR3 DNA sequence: TGTGCCAGCAGCCAAGTCGGGACTAGCGGGAACAATGAGCAGTTCTTC.

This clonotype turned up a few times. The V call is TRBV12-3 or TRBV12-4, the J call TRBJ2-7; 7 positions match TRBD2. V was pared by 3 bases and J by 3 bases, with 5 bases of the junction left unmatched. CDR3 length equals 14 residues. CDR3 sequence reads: CASSFAGGGYEQYF. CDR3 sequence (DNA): TGTGCCAGCAGTTTCGCGGGCGGGGGCTACGAGCAGTACTTC.

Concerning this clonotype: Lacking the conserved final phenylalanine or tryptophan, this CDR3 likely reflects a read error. The CDR3 coding sequence is TGTGCCATCATGTCCCTAGCGGATAGCACAGATACGCAGTATTGT. It translates to CAIMSLADSTDTQYC. This chain joins TRBV10-3 and TRBJ2-3; the match to TRBD2 covers 7 bases. Germline CDR1 ENHRY, CDR2 SYGVKD. J was trimmed by 0 bases and V by 7 bases; bases with no gene match: 7. The CDR3 sequence is 15 residues long.

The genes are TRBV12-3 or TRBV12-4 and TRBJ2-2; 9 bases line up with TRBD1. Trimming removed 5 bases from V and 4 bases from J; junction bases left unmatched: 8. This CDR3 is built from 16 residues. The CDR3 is CASSRPGTGTTGELFF. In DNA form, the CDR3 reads TGTGCCAGCAGTCGCCCCGGGACAGGGACCACCGGGGAGCTGTTTTTT.